The clone carrying this T cell receptor beta chain was seen more than once but under ten times. Its target is unknown. This record belongs to a study of T cell repertoires in cytomegalovirus infection. Across the study: From public TCR beta signatures came an indication of both CMV infection and matching HLA type.

A single record per CDR3 protein comes from TCRdb applying MiXCR to the reads. Among about a million distinct CDR3 sequences listed, roughly 30% were seen once. Germline CDR1 MDHEN, CDR2 SYDVKM. V lost 6 bases and J lost 4; bases outside the gene matches: 9. The CDR3 totals 15 residues. The chain carries TRBV28 and TRBJ1-5, with 7 bases that match TRBD1. The receptor was isolated from a human donor in good health (CMV status not recorded). Some clones in this sample may be carry-over from other donors' samples. The sample consisted of cultured CD8+ T cells from PBMCs, taken from culture after CMV antigen stimulation. The CDR3 reads CASRWTGDRNQPQHF. The DNA for the CDR3 is TGTGCCAGCAGGTGGACAGGAGACCGTAATCAGCCCCAGCATTTT.